The 6 T cell receptor beta chains given below trace back to one sample, sequenced in a study of metastatic and nonmetastatic thyroid tumors (dated by TCRdb to the early 2020s). None of the patients had been given any treatment before thyroid surgery. Libraries were built with PCR. These reads were obtained on an Illumina HiSeq 4000. TCRdb reprocessing: public reads trimmed at Q25 with fastp, clones called with MiXCR, in-frame beta chains kept. In this sample the table shows almost 85,000 clones, approximately 13% of which occur a single time. The ten largest make up roughly 9.1% of the sample. Sequenced material: tumor tissue. All receptors derive from a female donor with papillary thyroid cancer or a benign thyroid nodule (not recorded which). Some clones in this sample may be carry-over from other donors' samples.

This clone was observed many times. The chain employs TRBV9 and TRBJ1-1, with 7 nucleotides matching TRBD1. With 4 bases clipped from V and 5 bases from J, the junction kept 11 bases outside the gene matches. The CDR3 consists of 15 residues. Per germline, CDR1 SGDLS and CDR2 YYNGEE. CDR3 region: CASSPGGGRETEAFF. The CDR3, as DNA: TGTGCCAGCAGCCCAGGGGGGGGCCGCGAGACTGAAGCTTTCTTT.

The sample holds many counts of this clone. The CDR3 coding sequence is TGTGCCAGCAGCCAAGGAGGGTTTGCGTACGAGCAGTACTTC. It translates to CASSQGGFAYEQYF. The chain joins TRBV14 to TRBJ2-7; a possible D gene is TRBD2 (5 bases). The CDR3 has 14 residues. The V and J ends lost 1 base and 4 bases respectively, with 11 bases between them. Per germline, CDR1 SGHDN and CDR2 FVKESK.

This clone was observed many times. The chain combines TRBV6-1 with TRBJ2-5; D is ambiguous. V lost 6 bases and J lost 4, with 15 bases in between. The CDR3 has 14 residues. In germline, CDR1 is MNHNS, CDR2 SASEGT. DNA for the CDR3: TGTGCCAGCAGCCCTCCCGGAGATGGAGAGACCCAGTACTTC. Translation gives CASSPPGDGETQYF.

This clone occurred many times. The rearrangement joins TRBV5-1 to TRBJ2-1; no firm D call. The CDR3 loop spans 12 amino acids. Trimming cost V 4 bases and J 7 bases, with 9 bases left between them. Germline V gives CDR1 SGHRS, CDR2 YFSETQ. In nucleotides, the CDR3 is TGCGCCAGCAGCCCTTCACCGAATGAGCAGTTCTTC. This codes for CASSPSPNEQFF.

This clone has at least ten counts. The chain uses TRBV5-1 and TRBJ1-5; D might be TRBD1 (5 bases). Germline-derived CDR1 and CDR2 are SGHRS and YFSETQ. V was pared by 0 bases and J by 4 bases, with 5 bases between. The CDR3 runs to 13 residues. The CDR3 bases are TGCGCCAGCAGCTTGGGACAGAATCAGCCCCAGCATTTT. Its protein product is CASSLGQNQPQHF. Drawing the rest from reference TRBV5-1 and TRBJ1-5, the complete variable domain is KAGVTQTPRYLIKTRGQQVTLSCSPISGHRSVSWYQQTPGQGLQFLFEYFSETQRNKGNFPGRFSGRQFSNSRSEMNVSTLELGDSALYLCASSLGQNQPQHFGDGTRLSIL.

The chain combines TRBV29-1 with TRBJ1-1, with D possibly TRBD1 on 6 matching bases. This CDR3 is 13 amino acids long. Germline-derived CDR1 and CDR2 are SQVTM and ANQGSEA. Trimming removed 4 bases from V and 4 bases from J, with 13 bases in between. The CDR3 protein is CSVVTRGSTEAFF. CDR3 nucleotide sequence: TGCAGCGTTGTGACCAGGGGCTCCACTGAAGCTTTCTTT.